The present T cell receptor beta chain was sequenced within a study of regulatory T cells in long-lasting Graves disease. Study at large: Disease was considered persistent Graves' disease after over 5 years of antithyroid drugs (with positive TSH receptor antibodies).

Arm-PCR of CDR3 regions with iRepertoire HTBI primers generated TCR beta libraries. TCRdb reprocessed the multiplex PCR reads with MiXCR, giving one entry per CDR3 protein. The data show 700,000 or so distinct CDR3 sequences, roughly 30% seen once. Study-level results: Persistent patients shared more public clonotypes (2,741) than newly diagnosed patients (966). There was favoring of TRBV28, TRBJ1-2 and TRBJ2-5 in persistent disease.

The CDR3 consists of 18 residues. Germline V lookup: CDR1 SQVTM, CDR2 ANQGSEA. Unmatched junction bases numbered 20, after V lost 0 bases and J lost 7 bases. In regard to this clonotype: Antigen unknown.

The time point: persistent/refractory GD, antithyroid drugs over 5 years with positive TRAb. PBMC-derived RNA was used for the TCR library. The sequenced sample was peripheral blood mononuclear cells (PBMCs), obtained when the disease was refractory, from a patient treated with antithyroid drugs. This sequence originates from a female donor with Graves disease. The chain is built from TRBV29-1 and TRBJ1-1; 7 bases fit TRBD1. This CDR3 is CSVEEESSGVQGEHEAFF. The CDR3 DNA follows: TGCAGCGTTGAAGAAGAATCATCGGGAGTCCAGGGGGAGCATGAAGCTTTCTTT.